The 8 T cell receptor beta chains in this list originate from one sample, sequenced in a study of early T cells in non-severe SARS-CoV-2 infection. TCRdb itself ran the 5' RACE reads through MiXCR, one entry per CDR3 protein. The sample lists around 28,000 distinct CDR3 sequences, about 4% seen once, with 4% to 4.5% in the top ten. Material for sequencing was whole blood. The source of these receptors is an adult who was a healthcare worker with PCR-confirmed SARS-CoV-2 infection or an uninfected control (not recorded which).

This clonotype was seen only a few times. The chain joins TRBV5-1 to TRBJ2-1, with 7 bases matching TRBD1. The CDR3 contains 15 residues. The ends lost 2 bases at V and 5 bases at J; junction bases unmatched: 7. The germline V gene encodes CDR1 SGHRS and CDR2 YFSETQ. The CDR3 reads CASSLTDRENNEQFF. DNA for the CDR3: TGCGCCAGCAGCTTAACTGACAGGGAAAACAATGAGCAGTTCTTC.

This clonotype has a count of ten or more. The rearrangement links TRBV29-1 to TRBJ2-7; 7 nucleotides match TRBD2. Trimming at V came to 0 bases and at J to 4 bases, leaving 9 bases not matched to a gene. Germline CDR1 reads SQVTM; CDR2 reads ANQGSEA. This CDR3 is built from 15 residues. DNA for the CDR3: TGCAGCGTTGAAGATTGGGCGGGAGAAGGGTACGAGCAGTACTTC. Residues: CSVEDWAGEGYEQYF.

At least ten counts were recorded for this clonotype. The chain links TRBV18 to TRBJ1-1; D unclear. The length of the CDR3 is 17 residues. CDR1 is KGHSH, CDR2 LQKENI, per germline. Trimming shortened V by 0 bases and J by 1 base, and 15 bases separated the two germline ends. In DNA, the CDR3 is TGTGCCAGCTCACCACCGTCTAATTTGGGATCGAACACTGAAGCTTTCTTT. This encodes CASSPPSNLGSNTEAFF.

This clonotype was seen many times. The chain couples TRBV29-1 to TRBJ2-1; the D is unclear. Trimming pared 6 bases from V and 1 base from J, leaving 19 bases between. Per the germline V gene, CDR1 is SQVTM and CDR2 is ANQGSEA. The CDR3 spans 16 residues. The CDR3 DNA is TGCAGCGTAGCTCCATACTCGACCGGTTCCTACAATGAGCAGTTCTTC. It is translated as CSVAPYSTGSYNEQFF.

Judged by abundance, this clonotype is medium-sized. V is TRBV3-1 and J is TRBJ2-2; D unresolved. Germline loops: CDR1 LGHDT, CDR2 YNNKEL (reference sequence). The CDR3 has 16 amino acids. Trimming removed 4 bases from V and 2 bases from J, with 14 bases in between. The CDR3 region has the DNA TGTGCCAGCAGCCCCTCTTGGCTAGATAACACCGGGGAGCTGTTTTTT. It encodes CASSPSWLDNTGELFF.

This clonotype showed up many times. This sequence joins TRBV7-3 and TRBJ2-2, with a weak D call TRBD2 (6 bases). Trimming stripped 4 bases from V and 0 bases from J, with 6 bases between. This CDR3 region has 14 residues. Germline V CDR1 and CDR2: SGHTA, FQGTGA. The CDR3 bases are TGTGCCAGCAGCTCGGGAGCGAACACCGGGGAGCTGTTTTTT. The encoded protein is CASSSGANTGELFF.

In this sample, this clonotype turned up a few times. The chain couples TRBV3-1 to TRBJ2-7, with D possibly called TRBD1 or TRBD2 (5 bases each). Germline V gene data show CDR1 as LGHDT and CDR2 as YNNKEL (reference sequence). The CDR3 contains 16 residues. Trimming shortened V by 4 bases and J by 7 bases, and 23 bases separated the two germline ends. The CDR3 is CASSPRGGGPREEQYF. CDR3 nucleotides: TGTGCCAGCAGCCCGCGAGGTGGGGGTCCACGCGAGGAGCAGTACTTC.

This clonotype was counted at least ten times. CDR3 in amino acids: CASSLLTGELFF. CDR3 bases: TGTGCCAGCAGTTTATTGACTGGGGAGCTGTTTTTT. This chain uses TRBV27 with TRBJ2-2; D gene unclear. From germline, CDR1 is MNHEY and CDR2 SMNVEV (reference sequence). The CDR3 extends over 12 amino acids. Trimming took 1 base from V and 8 from J, leaving 5 bases between them.